The entry below gives a single T cell receptor beta chain sequence along with its context. The antigen is not known. These data originate in a study of T cell responses to AZD1222 COVID-19 vaccine. With 2 bases clipped from V and 4 bases from J, the junction kept 12 bases outside the gene matches. This CDR3 has 18 amino acids. Germline loops: CDR1 MDHEN, CDR2 SYDVKM. Assay used: immunoSEQ multiplex PCR; TCRdb lists only in-frame clones, some missing. The sample has roughly 100,000 clones, approximately 89% seen once. General study points: Spike-specific TCRs gained breadth and depth after people received two AZD1222 doses. Donors in the cohort were predominantly white British and more often female, and clonal diversity was possibly underestimated. The span of vaccine-associated CD4 TCRs extended across spike, with dominance at 160-218 and 743-854. AZD1222 recipients seropositive at baseline numbered only six or seven.

This TCR was recovered from an adult in good health. Sequenced material: peripheral blood, taken on day 0 of AZD1222 vaccination. The rearrangement joins TRBV28 to TRBJ1-3; 9 bases are shared with TRBD1. The CDR3 protein is CASSLGSRTGVRGNTIYF. The CDR3 DNA sequence: TGTGCCAGCAGTTTAGGGTCAAGGACAGGGGTGCGAGGAAACACCATATATTTT.